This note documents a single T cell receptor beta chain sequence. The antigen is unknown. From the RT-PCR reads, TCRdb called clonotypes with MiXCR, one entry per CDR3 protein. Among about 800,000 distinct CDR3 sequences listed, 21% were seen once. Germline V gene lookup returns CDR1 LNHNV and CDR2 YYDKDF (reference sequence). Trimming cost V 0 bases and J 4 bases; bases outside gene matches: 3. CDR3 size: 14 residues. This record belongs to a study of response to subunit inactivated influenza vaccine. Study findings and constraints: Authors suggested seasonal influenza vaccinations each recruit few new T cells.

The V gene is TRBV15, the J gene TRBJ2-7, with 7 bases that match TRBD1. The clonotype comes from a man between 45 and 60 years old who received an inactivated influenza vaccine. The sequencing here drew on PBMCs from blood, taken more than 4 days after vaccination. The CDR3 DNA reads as TGTGCCACCAGCAGAGAAGGGGGCCAGTACGAGCAGTACTTC. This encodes CATSREGGQYEQYF.